The 6 T cell receptor beta chains below all came from one sample that was sequenced in a study of CD8 T cells in ankylosing spondylitis. Via MiXCR, TCRdb re-called the 5' RACE reads, giving one row per CDR3 protein. The sample lists about 130,000 distinct CDR3 sequences, around 7.9% occurring once. The sample taken for sequencing was blood, either unsorted or a sorted T cell fraction (not recorded which). Receptor source: a female donor with ankylosing spondylitis or in good health (not recorded which).

The chain is built from TRBV6-4 and TRBJ2-3; 7 bases align to TRBD2. The CDR3 length is 14 residues. V gave up 6 bases and J gave up 3 bases; unmatched junction bases: 6. CDR1 is MRHNA, CDR2 SNTAGT, per germline. CDR3 loop: CASRNQGGTDTQYF. CDR3 DNA: TGTGCCAGCAGAAACCAGGGAGGGACAGATACGCAGTATTTT.

CDR3 in DNA: TGTGCCAGCAGCCTCCCAGGACTAGCAGAAACAGATACGCAGTATTTT. Protein: CASSLPGLAETDTQYF. The chain recombines TRBV7-9 with TRBJ2-3, with 8 bases that match TRBD2. With V trimmed by 5 bases and J by 3 bases, 10 bases remained unmatched. The CDR3 loop spans 16 amino acids. Germline loops: CDR1 SEHNR, CDR2 FQNEAQ (reference sequence).

This clonotype was observed many times. V is TRBV4-1 and J is TRBJ1-5; no definite D call. CDR3 length: 14 residues. The V gene's germline CDR1 is MGHRA and CDR2 YSYEKL. V lost 1 base, J lost 3 bases, and 7 bases lay in between. CDR3 DNA sequence: TGCGCCAGCAGCCAAGGTGCTTTCAATCAGCCCCAGCATTTT. This sequence encodes CASSQGAFNQPQHF.

This clonotype showed up many times. The chain links TRBV25-1 to TRBJ2-3; D gene uncertain. V shed 4 bases and J shed 0 bases, with 8 bases lying between them. CDR1 and CDR2 (germline): MGHDK, SYGVNS. This CDR3 is 14 amino acids long. CDR3 residues: CASSGHHSTDTQYF. The DNA for the CDR3 is TGTGCCAGCAGTGGCCACCATAGCACAGATACGCAGTATTTT.

At least ten counts were recorded for this clonotype. The gene calls are TRBV12-3 or TRBV12-4 and TRBJ2-7, with 8 positions matching TRBD2. The CDR3 is 14 amino acids. Losses at the gene ends were 3 bases for V and 3 bases for J; bases not matched to a gene: 4. In DNA, the CDR3 is TGTGCCAGCAGTTTGGGACTAGGTGTCTACGAGCAGTACTTC. Residues: CASSLGLGVYEQYF.

There are many counts of this clonotype. The chain carries TRBV6-2 or TRBV6-3 and TRBJ1-2; D call uncertain. V lost 7 bases and J 6 bases, leaving 15 bases between the germline ends. The CDR3 contains 13 residues. Per the germline V gene, CDR1 is MNHEY and CDR2 is SVGEGT. CDR3 amino acids: CASNSARLNGYTF. The CDR3 region has the DNA TGTGCCAGCAACAGCGCCCGTTTAAATGGCTACACCTTC.